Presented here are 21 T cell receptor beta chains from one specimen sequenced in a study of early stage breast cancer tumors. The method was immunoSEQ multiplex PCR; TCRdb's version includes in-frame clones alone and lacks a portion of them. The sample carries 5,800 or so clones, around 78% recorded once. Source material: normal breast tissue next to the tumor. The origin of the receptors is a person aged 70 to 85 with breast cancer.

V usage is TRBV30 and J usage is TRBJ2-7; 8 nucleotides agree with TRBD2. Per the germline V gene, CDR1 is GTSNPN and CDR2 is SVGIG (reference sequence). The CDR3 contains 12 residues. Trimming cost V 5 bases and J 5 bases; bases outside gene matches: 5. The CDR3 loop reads CAWAGGFDEQYF. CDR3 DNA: TGTGCCTGGGCGGGGGGTTTCGACGAGCAGTACTTC.

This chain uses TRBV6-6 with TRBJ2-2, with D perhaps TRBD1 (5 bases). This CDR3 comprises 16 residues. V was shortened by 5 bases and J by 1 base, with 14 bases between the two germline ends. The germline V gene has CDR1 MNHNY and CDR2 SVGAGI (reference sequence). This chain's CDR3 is CASSPIPGQNTGELFF. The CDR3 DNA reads TGTGCCAGCAGTCCTATTCCAGGGCAGAACACCGGGGAGCTGTTTTTT.

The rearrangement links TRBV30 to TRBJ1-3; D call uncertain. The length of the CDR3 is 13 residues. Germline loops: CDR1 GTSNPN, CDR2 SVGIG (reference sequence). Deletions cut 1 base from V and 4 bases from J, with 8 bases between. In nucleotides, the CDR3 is TGTGCCTGGAGTGACGGTATGGGAAACACCATATATTTT. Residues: CAWSDGMGNTIYF.

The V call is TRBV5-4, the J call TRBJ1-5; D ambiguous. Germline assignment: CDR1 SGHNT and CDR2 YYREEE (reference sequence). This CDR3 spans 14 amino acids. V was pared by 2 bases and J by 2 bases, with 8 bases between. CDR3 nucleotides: TGTGCCAGCAGCTTTTACGGGGGCAATCAGCCCCAGCATTTT. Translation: CASSFYGGNQPQHF.

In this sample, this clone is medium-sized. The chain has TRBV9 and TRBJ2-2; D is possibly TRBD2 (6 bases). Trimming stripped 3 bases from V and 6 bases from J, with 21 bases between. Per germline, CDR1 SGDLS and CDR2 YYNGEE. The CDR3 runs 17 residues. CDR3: CASSGSRTRGFSGELFF. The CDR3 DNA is TGTGCCAGCAGCGGATCAAGGACTCGGGGGTTCTCCGGGGAGCTGTTTTTT.

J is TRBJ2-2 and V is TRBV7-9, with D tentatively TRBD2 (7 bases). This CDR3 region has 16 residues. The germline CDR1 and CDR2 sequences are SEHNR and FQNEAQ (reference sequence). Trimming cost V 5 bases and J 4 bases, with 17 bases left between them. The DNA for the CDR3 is TGTGCCAGCAGCCTTTTTGCGGGGGCTGGCACCGGGGAGCTGTTTTTT. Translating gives CASSLFAGAGTGELFF.

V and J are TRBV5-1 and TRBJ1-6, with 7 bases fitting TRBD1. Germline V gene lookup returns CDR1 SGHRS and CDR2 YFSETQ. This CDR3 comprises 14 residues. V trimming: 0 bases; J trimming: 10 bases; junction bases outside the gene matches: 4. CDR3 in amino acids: CASSLVGGLSPLHF. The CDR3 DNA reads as TGCGCCAGCAGCTTGGTAGGGGGCCTCTCACCCCTCCACTTT.

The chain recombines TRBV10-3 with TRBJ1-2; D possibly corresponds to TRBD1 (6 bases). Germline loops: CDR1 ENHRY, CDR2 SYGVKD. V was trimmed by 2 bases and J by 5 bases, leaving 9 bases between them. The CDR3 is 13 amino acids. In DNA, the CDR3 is TGTGCCATCAGTGAGGAGGGGGTATATGGCTACACCTTC. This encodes CAISEEGVYGYTF.

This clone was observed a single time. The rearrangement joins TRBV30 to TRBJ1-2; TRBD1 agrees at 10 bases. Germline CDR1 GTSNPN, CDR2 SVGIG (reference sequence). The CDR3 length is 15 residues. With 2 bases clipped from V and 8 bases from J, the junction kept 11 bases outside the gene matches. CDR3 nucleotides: TGTGCCTGGAGTCCGGTGACAGGGGGCTTAAGGGGCTACACCTTC. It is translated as CAWSPVTGGLRGYTF. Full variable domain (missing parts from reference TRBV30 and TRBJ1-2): SQTIHQWPATLVQPVGSPLSLECTVEGTSNPNLYWYRQAAGRGLQLLFYSVGIGQISSEVPQNLSASRPQDRQFILSSKKLLLSDSGFYLCAWSPVTGGLRGYTFGSGTRLTVV.

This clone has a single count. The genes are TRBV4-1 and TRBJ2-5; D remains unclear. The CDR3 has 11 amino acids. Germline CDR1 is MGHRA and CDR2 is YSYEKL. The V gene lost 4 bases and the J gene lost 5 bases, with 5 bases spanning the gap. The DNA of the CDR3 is TGCGCCAGCAGCCTCGAGGAGACCCAGTACTTC. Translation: CASSLEETQYF.

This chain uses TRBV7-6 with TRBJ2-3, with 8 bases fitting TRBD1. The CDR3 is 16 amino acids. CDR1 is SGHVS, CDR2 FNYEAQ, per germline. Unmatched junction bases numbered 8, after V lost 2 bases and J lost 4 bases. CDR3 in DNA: TGTGCCAGCAGCTTATTCCAGGGGGCGAGAGCAGATACGCAGTATTTT. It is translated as CASSLFQGARADTQYF. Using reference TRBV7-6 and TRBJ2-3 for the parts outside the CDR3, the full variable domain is GAGVSQSPRYKVTKRGQDVALRCDPISGHVSLYWYRQALGQGPEFLTYFNYEAQQDKSGLPNDRFSAERPEGSISTLTIQRTEQRDSAMYRCASSLFQGARADTQYFGPGTRLTVL.

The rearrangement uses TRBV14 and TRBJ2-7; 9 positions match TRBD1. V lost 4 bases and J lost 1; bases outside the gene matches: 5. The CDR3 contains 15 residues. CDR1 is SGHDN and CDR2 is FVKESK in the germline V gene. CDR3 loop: CASSPVGTGSYEQYF. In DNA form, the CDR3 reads TGTGCCAGCAGCCCAGTAGGGACAGGGTCCTACGAGCAGTACTTC.

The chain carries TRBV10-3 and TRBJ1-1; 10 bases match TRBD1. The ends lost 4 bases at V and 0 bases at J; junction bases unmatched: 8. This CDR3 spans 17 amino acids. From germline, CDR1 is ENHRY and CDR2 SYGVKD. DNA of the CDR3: TGTGCCATCAGTGGCCGGGACAGGGGTAACATGAACACTGAAGCTTTCTTT. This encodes CAISGRDRGNMNTEAFF.

The CDR3 region has the DNA TGTGCCAGCAGTGAACTAGCGGGAGTAGGGAATGAGCAGTTCTTC. Translated: CASSELAGVGNEQFF. This chain links TRBV6-4 with TRBJ2-1; TRBD2 agrees at 11 bases. Trimming cost V 3 bases and J 7 bases; bases outside gene matches: 5. Germline V gene sequence: CDR1 MRHNA, CDR2 SNTAGT. This CDR3 is built from 15 residues.

The CDR3 bases are TGTGCCAGCAGTTTAGTCGGTAGCAATCAGCCCCAGCATTTT. Protein product: CASSLVGSNQPQHF. The chain joins TRBV27 to TRBJ1-5; the D is unclear. V shed 2 bases and J shed 0 bases, with 5 bases lying between them. The V gene's germline CDR1 is MNHEY and CDR2 SMNVEV (reference sequence). The CDR3 covers 14 residues.

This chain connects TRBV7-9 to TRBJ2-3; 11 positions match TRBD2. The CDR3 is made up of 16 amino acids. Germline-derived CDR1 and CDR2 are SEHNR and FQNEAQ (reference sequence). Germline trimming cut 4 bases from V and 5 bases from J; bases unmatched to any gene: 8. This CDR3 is CASSSELAGVLDTQYF. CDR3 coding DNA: TGTGCCAGCAGCTCGGAACTAGCGGGAGTCCTAGATACGCAGTATTTT.

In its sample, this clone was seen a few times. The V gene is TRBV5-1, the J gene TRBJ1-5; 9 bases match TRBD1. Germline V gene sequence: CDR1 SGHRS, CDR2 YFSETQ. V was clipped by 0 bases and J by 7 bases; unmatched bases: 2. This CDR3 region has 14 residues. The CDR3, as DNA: TGCGCCAGCAGCTTGGGGGGACAGGGACAGCCCCAGCATTTT. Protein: CASSLGGQGQPQHF.

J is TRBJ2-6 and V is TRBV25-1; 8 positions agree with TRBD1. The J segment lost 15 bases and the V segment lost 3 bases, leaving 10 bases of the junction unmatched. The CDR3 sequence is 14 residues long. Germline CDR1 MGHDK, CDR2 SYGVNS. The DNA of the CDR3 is TGTGCCAGCAGTGAGGTTTATGCAGGGGGCAGCCTGACTTTC. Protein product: CASSEVYAGGSLTF.

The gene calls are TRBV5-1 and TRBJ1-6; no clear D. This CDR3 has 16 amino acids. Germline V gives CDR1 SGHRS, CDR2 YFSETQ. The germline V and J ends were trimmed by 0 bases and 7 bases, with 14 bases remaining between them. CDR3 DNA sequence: TGCGCCAGCAGCTTGGTAGTCGGGAGGATCAATTCACCCCTCCACTTT. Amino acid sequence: CASSLVVGRINSPLHF. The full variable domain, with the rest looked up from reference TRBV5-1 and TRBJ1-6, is KAGVTQTPRYLIKTRGQQVTLSCSPISGHRSVSWYQQTPGQGLQFLFEYFSETQRNKGNFPGRFSGRQFSNSRSEMNVSTLELGDSALYLCASSLVVGRINSPLHFGNGTRLTVT.

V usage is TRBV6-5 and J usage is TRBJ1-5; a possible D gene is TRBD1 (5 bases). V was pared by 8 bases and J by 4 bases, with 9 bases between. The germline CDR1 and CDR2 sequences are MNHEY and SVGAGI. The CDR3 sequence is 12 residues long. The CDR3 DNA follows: TGTGCCAGCGGGCGGACAAATCAGCCCCAGCATTTT. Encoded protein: CASGRTNQPQHF.

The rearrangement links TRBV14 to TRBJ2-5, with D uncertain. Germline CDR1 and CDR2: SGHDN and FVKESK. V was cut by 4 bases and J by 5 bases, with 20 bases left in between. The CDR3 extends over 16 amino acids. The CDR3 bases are TGTGCCAGCAGCCCCGAGTATACGATCCCGAGGGAGACCCAGTACTTC. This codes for CASSPEYTIPRETQYF.